The 24 T cell receptor beta chains presented below share a single source sample, sequenced in a study of control samples from healthy donors and cancer patients. Sequencing was performed with immunoSEQ multiplex PCR; in TCRdb, only in-frame clones are kept and a portion is missing. In the table there are about 110,000 clones, about 80% of which are singletons. The sequenced sample consisted of blood. These TCRs come from a man between 18 and 29 years old in good health.

V usage is TRBV24-1 and J usage is TRBJ2-1; no reliable D call. In germline, CDR1 is KGHDR, CDR2 SFDVKD. The V end was cut by 2 bases, the J end by 5 bases, with 6 bases between. This CDR3 is built from 13 residues. In DNA, the CDR3 is TGTGCCACCAGTGATTCGGTGAACAATGAGCAGTTCTTC. Amino acid sequence: CATSDSVNNEQFF.

The V call is TRBV6-2 or TRBV6-3, the J call TRBJ2-7; the D is unclear. There are 14 residues in the CDR3. The V end lost 0 bases, the J end lost 0 bases, and 6 bases lay between the germline ends. CDR1 and CDR2 (germline): MNHEY, SVGEGT. CDR3 nucleotide sequence: TGTGCCAGCAGTTACTCGGACGGCTCCTACGAGCAGTACTTC. Translating it yields CASSYSDGSYEQYF.

V is TRBV13 and J is TRBJ1-1; 8 positions match TRBD1. This CDR3 contains 16 residues. The ends lost 3 bases at V and 0 bases at J; junction bases unmatched: 6. The V gene's germline CDR1 is PRHDT and CDR2 FYEKMQ (reference sequence). The CDR3 protein is CASSFSGGFVNTEAFF. The CDR3 nucleotides read TGTGCCAGCAGCTTCTCAGGGGGCTTTGTGAACACTGAAGCTTTCTTT.

The V gene is TRBV30, the J gene TRBJ1-1; D ambiguous. Germline assignment: CDR1 GTSNPN and CDR2 SVGIG (reference sequence). CDR3 size: 14 residues. The V end lost 0 bases, the J end lost 1 base, and 9 bases lay between the germline ends. The CDR3 sequence: CAWSVRRANTEAFF. CDR3 DNA: TGTGCCTGGAGTGTAAGACGGGCGAACACTGAAGCTTTCTTT.

The rearrangement joins TRBV5-6 to TRBJ2-7; 11 positions match TRBD1. Trimming removed 0 bases from V and 7 bases from J; junction bases left unmatched: 9. CDR1 SGHDT and CDR2 YYEEEE come from the germline V gene. The CDR3 extends over 16 amino acids. The CDR3, as DNA: TGTGCCAGCAGCTTGGACCTCCGGGACAGGGGGTCGGAGCAGTACTTC. It is translated as CASSLDLRDRGSEQYF.

The V call is TRBV19, the J call TRBJ1-5, with D perhaps TRBD1 (5 bases). CDR3 size: 16 residues. Trimming stripped 1 base from V and 5 bases from J, with 15 bases between. CDR1 and CDR2 from the germline V gene are LNHDA and SQIVND (reference sequence). The CDR3: CASSIGGGSWDQPQHF. The DNA of the CDR3 is TGTGCCAGTAGTATAGGTGGGGGTTCCTGGGATCAGCCCCAGCATTTT. The whole variable domain, filled in from reference TRBV19 and TRBJ1-5, reads DGGITQSPKYLFRKEGQNVTLSCEQNLNHDAMYWYRQDPGQGLRLIYYSQIVNDFQKGDIAEGYSVSREKKESFPLTVTSAQKNPTAFYLCASSIGGGSWDQPQHFGDGTRLSIL.

This clone was seen a handful of times. The V gene is TRBV27, the J gene TRBJ1-5; D uncertain. The CDR3 is made up of 12 amino acids. V was cut by 8 bases and J by 6 bases, with 11 bases left in between. The germline gives CDR1 MNHEY, CDR2 SMNVEV (reference sequence). This CDR3 reads CASGKWGQPQHF. In DNA, the CDR3 is TGTGCCAGCGGAAAGTGGGGTCAGCCCCAGCATTTT.

The genes are TRBV4-2 and TRBJ1-5; tentative D call: TRBD1 (5 bases). The V gene lost 1 base and the J gene lost 5 bases, with 12 bases spanning the gap. There are 15 residues in the CDR3. From germline, CDR1 is LGHNA and CDR2 YNFKEQ. CDR3 loop: CASSQVGRVDQPQHF. The CDR3, as DNA: TGTGCCAGCAGCCAAGTGGGCAGGGTGGATCAGCCCCAGCATTTT.

This clone was seen only a few times. The chain recombines TRBV27 with TRBJ1-1; the D gene is possibly TRBD1 (5 bases). With 8 bases removed from V and 0 bases from J, the gap between germline ends came to 10 bases. Looked up from germline, CDR1 is MNHEY and CDR2 is SMNVEV (reference sequence). The CDR3 has 13 amino acids. The CDR3 sequence: CASPGTLNTEAFF. The CDR3 nucleotides read TGTGCCAGCCCCGGGACGTTGAACACTGAAGCTTTCTTT.

The genes are TRBV5-1 and TRBJ2-3; D possibly corresponds to TRBD2 (6 bases). Germline lookup yields CDR1 SGHRS and CDR2 YFSETQ. V was pared by 2 bases and J by 0 bases, with 10 bases between. The CDR3 sequence is 15 residues long. The CDR3 sequence: CASSFGGSSTDTQYF. For the CDR3, the DNA is TGCGCCAGCAGCTTCGGAGGGAGTAGCACAGATACGCAGTATTTT.

In this sample, this clone turned up once. The chain links TRBV6-1 to TRBJ1-2; 9 nucleotides align to TRBD1. Trimming took 0 bases from V and 2 from J; bases not matched to a gene: 10. This CDR3 comprises 18 residues. Germline CDR1 is MNHNS and CDR2 is SASEGT. CDR3 coding DNA: TGTGCCAGCAGTGAAGCAATAGGAGTCGACAGGGGGAACTATGGCTACACCTTC. The encoded protein is CASSEAIGVDRGNYGYTF.

V and J are TRBV5-4 and TRBJ2-7; D is possibly TRBD2 (7 bases). Per the germline V gene, CDR1 is SGHNT and CDR2 is YYREEE (reference sequence). Between the trimmed V and J ends, which lost 0 bases and 1 base, there was a span of 14 bases. The CDR3 sequence is 16 residues long. CDR3 region: CASSLASGGFSYEQYF. In nucleotides, the CDR3 is TGTGCCAGCAGCTTGGCCTCGGGGGGCTTTTCCTACGAGCAGTACTTC. Full variable domain (outside the CDR3, taken from reference TRBV5-4 and TRBJ2-7): ETGVTQSPTHLIKTRGQQVTLRCSSQSGHNTVSWYQQALGQGPQFIFQYYREEENGRGNFPPRFSGLQFPNYSSELNVNALELDDSALYLCASSLASGGFSYEQYFGPGTRLTVT.

The chain links TRBV27 to TRBJ2-7; 9 nucleotides match TRBD2. This CDR3 contains 15 residues. Germline V gene sequence: CDR1 MNHEY, CDR2 SMNVEV (reference sequence). Trimming removed 2 bases from V and 0 bases from J; junction bases left unmatched: 2. In nucleotides, the CDR3 is TGTGCCAGCAGTTTACTAGCGGGGTTCTCCTACGAGCAGTACTTC. Translated: CASSLLAGFSYEQYF.

DNA for the CDR3: TGTGCCAGCAAGGTCGGGGTTAATTCACCCCTCCACTTT. This sequence encodes CASKVGVNSPLHF. The V call is TRBV2, the J call TRBJ1-6; D remains ambiguous. Germline V gene sequence: CDR1 SNHLY, CDR2 FYNNEI. Trimming removed 7 bases at V and 6 bases at J, with 10 bases between. CDR3 size: 13 residues.

The V call is TRBV13, the J call TRBJ2-7; 8 positions match TRBD1. This CDR3 region has 13 residues. Germline V gene data show CDR1 as PRHDT and CDR2 as FYEKMQ (reference sequence). With 0 bases clipped from V and 7 bases from J, the junction kept 2 bases outside the gene matches. CDR3 residues: CASSLGQGGEQYF. The DNA of the CDR3 is TGTGCCAGCAGCTTAGGACAGGGGGGTGAGCAGTACTTC.

This clone came up once. The chain recombines TRBV6-2 or TRBV6-3 with TRBJ1-5; 8 bases are shared with TRBD1. This CDR3 comprises 15 residues. Germline trimming cut 6 bases from V and 1 base from J; bases unmatched to any gene: 5. CDR1 is MNHEY, CDR2 SVGEGT, per germline. CDR3 region: CASSLDRGSNQPQHF. The CDR3 bases are TGTGCCAGCAGCCTAGACAGGGGAAGCAATCAGCCCCAGCATTTT.

This chain uses TRBV28 with TRBJ2-1; the D gene is possibly TRBD1 (6 bases). Germline values: CDR1 MDHEN, CDR2 SYDVKM. This CDR3 is built from 16 residues. Trimming removed 4 bases at V and 6 bases at J, with 19 bases between. In DNA form, the CDR3 reads TGTGCCAGCAGTTCCCTCCATTACAACAGGGCCAATGAGCAGTTCTTC. It codes for CASSSLHYNRANEQFF.

CDR3 region: CASSVEGQRQYF. Written as DNA, the CDR3 is TGTGCCAGCAGCGTAGAGGGACAGAGGCAGTATTTT. The rearrangement links TRBV9 to TRBJ2-3; 7 nucleotides line up with TRBD1. Losses at the gene ends were 0 bases for V and 11 bases for J; bases not matched to a gene: 3. Germline CDR1 and CDR2: SGDLS and YYNGEE. There are 12 residues in the CDR3.

This clone was detected a few times. The genes are TRBV9 and TRBJ1-2; 7 positions match TRBD1. This CDR3 region has 16 residues. Trimming cost V 4 bases and J 4 bases; bases outside gene matches: 13. The V gene's germline CDR1 is SGDLS and CDR2 YYNGEE. The CDR3 is CASSTRATGLGYGYTF. In DNA, the CDR3 is TGTGCCAGCAGCACAAGAGCGACAGGGTTGGGCTATGGCTACACCTTC.

This clone occurred once. This chain joins TRBV14 and TRBJ2-5; D unresolved. Germline lookup yields CDR1 SGHDN and CDR2 FVKESK. Trimming removed 1 base from V and 2 bases from J, with 14 bases in between. The CDR3 consists of 16 residues. The DNA for the CDR3 is TGTGCCAGCAGCCAAGCTATTGACGCCCGTCAAGAGACCCAGTACTTC. This encodes CASSQAIDARQETQYF.

The V call is TRBV30, the J call TRBJ2-5; D uncertain. The V and J ends lost 5 bases and 1 base respectively, with 14 bases between them. This CDR3 has 14 residues. Looked up from germline, CDR1 is GTSNPN and CDR2 is SVGIG (reference sequence). CDR3 nucleotides: TGTGCCTGGGAGGTGGCCATGCCCCAAGAGACCCAGTACTTC. Residues: CAWEVAMPQETQYF.

The rearrangement links TRBV11-1 to TRBJ2-3; perhaps TRBD2 as D (5 bases). Germline V lookup: CDR1 SGHAT, CDR2 FQDESV (reference sequence). The CDR3 contains 16 residues. Deletions cut 0 bases from V and 3 bases from J, with 13 bases between. The CDR3 sequence is CASSLASGIKTDTQYF. The CDR3 DNA reads TGTGCCAGCAGCTTAGCTTCGGGGATTAAAACAGATACGCAGTATTTT.

The CDR3 DNA is TGTGCCAGCAGCCAAGGGACAGGTCCCAGATATTTT. Amino acid sequence: CASSQGTGPRYF. The gene calls are TRBV3-1 (or the pseudogene TRBV3-2) and TRBJ1-3; 7 bases align to TRBD1. This CDR3 has 12 amino acids. Trimming cost V 1 base and J 15 bases; bases outside gene matches: 6. The V gene's germline CDR1 is LGHDT and CDR2 YNNKEL (reference sequence).

This chain joins TRBV29-1 and TRBJ2-7, with 7 bases identical to TRBD1. Germline loops: CDR1 SQVTM, CDR2 ANQGSEA. The CDR3 loop spans 13 amino acids. Unmatched junction bases numbered 7, after V lost 6 bases and J lost 2 bases. The CDR3: CSVPRQGTYEQYF. In DNA, the CDR3 is TGCAGCGTCCCCCGACAGGGAACCTACGAGCAGTACTTC.